The next 12 T cell receptor beta chains were all read from a single sample in a study of T cell repertoires in cytomegalovirus infection. Their cognate antigens are unknown. TCRdb redid the calling of the reads with MiXCR, one entry per CDR3 protein. Of 200,000 or so distinct CDR3 sequences in the sample, around 35% were seen once. Sample: CD8+ T cells from cultured PBMCs, taken from culture after CMV antigen stimulation. These receptors originate from a human donor in good health (CMV status not recorded). Some clones in this sample may be carry-over from other donors' samples.

This rearrangement joins TRBV12-3 or TRBV12-4 to TRBJ2-2, with 11 bases aligning to TRBD2. The ends lost 6 bases at V and 4 bases at J; junction bases unmatched: 7. This CDR3 spans 16 amino acids. DNA for the CDR3: TGTGCCAGCAGCACCCCTAGCGGGAGGCCCACCGGGGAGCTGTTTTTT. Its translation is CASSTPSGRPTGELFF.

With regard to this clonotype: An end of the junction differs from the germline gene, which may be a read error. This chain joins TRBV7-7 and TRBJ2-1, with 10 bases identical to TRBD2. The CDR3 sequence is 16 residues long. The germline V gene encodes CDR1 SSHAT and CDR2 FNYEAQ (reference sequence). As DNA, the CDR3 is TGTGCTAGCAGCTTAGAAGGACTAGCGGTCTCCAATGAGCAGTTCTTC. This translates into CASSLEGLAVSNEQFF.

This chain connects TRBV7-8 to TRBJ2-7; maybe TRBD1 (6 bases). V gave up 3 bases and J gave up 0 bases, with 12 bases separating them. Germline values: CDR1 SGHVS, CDR2 FQNEAQ. The CDR3 contains 15 residues. The CDR3 DNA reads TGTGCCAGCAGCTTTTCAGGACAGTTCTCCTACGAGCAGTACTTC. Its translation is CASSFSGQFSYEQYF.

This clonotype was seen a handful of times. CDR3 region: CASSSRLKASGQGDGYTF. As DNA, the CDR3 is TGTGCCAGCAGTTCTCGGCTTAAGGCGTCGGGGCAGGGGGATGGCTACACCTTC. V gene TRBV12-3 or TRBV12-4 combines with J gene TRBJ1-2; 7 nucleotides agree with TRBD1. Unmatched junction bases numbered 20, after V lost 4 bases and J lost 6 bases. CDR3 length: 18 amino acids.

The DNA of the CDR3 is TGTGCCAGCAGTTTCCTCGGGACTAGTAGATTCTACGAGCAGTACTTC. Its translation is CASSFLGTSRFYEQYF. The V and J genes are TRBV28 and TRBJ2-7; 8 nucleotides agree with TRBD2. With V trimmed by 3 bases and J by 3 bases, 10 bases remained unmatched. This CDR3 has 16 residues. Germline CDR1 reads MDHEN; CDR2 reads SYDVKM.

The chain combines TRBV5-4 with TRBJ1-2; no clear D gene. V lost 3 bases to trimming and J lost 8 bases, with 8 bases between them. Germline V gene sequence: CDR1 SGHNT, CDR2 YYREEE (reference sequence). This CDR3 spans 11 amino acids. CDR3 DNA: TGTGCCAGCAGCTCGAACCAGGGCTACACCTTC. As protein: CASSSNQGYTF.

This chain joins TRBV12-3 or TRBV12-4 and TRBJ2-1; D is possibly TRBD2 (7 bases). This CDR3 contains 15 residues. V lost 3 bases and J lost 5, with 14 bases in between. The CDR3 sequence: CASSFGGGANNEQFF. The CDR3 DNA reads TGTGCCAGCAGTTTTGGGGGGGGGGCGAACAATGAGCAGTTCTTC.

Comment on this clonotype: One end of the junction is discordant with germline, which a read error may explain. The rearrangement links TRBV30 to TRBJ2-3; tentatively, D is TRBD2 (5 bases). Germline assignment: CDR1 GTSNPN and CDR2 SVGIG (reference sequence). This CDR3 has 14 amino acids. CDR3 loop: CAWSVESLPAAAIF. Here the CDR3 DNA reads TGTGCCTGGAGTGTAGAATCCCTTCCAGCGGCGGCGATATTT.

This clonotype was recorded only once. The chain joins TRBV11-2 to TRBJ2-7, with TRBD1 identical over 7 bases. The CDR3 runs 17 residues. Germline lookup yields CDR1 SGHAT and CDR2 FQNNGV. J gave up 0 bases and V 6 bases, and 14 bases lay outside the gene matches. Written as DNA, the CDR3 is TGTGCCAGCAGGAACGGGTGGACAGGCATGAACTCCTACGAGCAGTACTTC. Its protein is CASRNGWTGMNSYEQYF.

There are a few counts of this clonotype. The V and J genes are TRBV18 and TRBJ1-1; D unresolved. Trimming left V 3 bases short and J 8 bases short, with 10 bases between. The CDR3 runs 12 residues. CDR1 is KGHSH and CDR2 is LQKENI in the germline V gene. In nucleotides, the CDR3 is TGTGCCAGCTCACCTCGTGGTGGAGAAGCTTTCTTT. Translation gives CASSPRGGEAFF.

The chain links TRBV5-6 to TRBJ2-7; TRBD1 might be the D (6 bases). Germline assignment: CDR1 SGHDT and CDR2 YYEEEE. This CDR3 has 14 residues. Trimming took 3 bases from V and 3 from J, leaving 13 bases between them. The CDR3 DNA follows: TGTGCCAGCAGCTGGACAGTACCTTACTACGAGCAGTACTTC. The encoded protein is CASSWTVPYYEQYF.

The chain recombines TRBV7-9 with TRBJ2-7; TRBD2 matches at 10 bases. Per the germline V gene, CDR1 is SEHNR and CDR2 is FQNEAQ (reference sequence). The length of the CDR3 is 16 residues. V lost 1 base to trimming and J lost 2 bases; unmatched junction nucleotides: 5. The CDR3 sequence: CASSLGEGLAAYEQYF. The CDR3 DNA is TGTGCCAGCAGCTTAGGTGAAGGACTAGCGGCCTACGAGCAGTACTTC.